This T cell receptor (beta chain) came from a study of blood T cell repertoires in COVID-19. This clone was observed many times. This CDR3 spans 15 amino acids. Germline loops: CDR1 SGHTA, CDR2 FQGTGA. Trimming removed 3 bases at V and 3 bases at J, with 11 bases between. Everyone who took part was roughly 18 to 89 years old, and they came from 24 US areas. As originally analysed: Estimation of nucleated cell counts was performed using reference gene primer amplification. TCRdb keeps only in-frame clones here, not all; method: immunoSEQ multiplex PCR. D and trimming were read from the DNA, whereas the V and J calls and clone size are those reported in that table. The sample contains 350,000 to 400,000 clones, roughly 90% of which appear only once.

Sequencing was carried out using PBMCs or T cells enriched from blood (not recorded which). This receptor was identified in a woman aged 25 to 39 with acute COVID-19. The J gene is TRBJ2-2, the V gene TRBV7-3; no reliable D call. The chain's CDR3 is CASSFQSRDTGELFF. CDR3 nucleotide sequence: TGTGCCAGCAGCTTCCAGAGTCGGGACACCGGGGAGCTGTTTTTT. The full variable domain, rest sourced from reference TRBV7-3 and TRBJ2-2, is GAGVSQTPSNKVTEKGKYVELRCDPISGHTALYWYRQSLGQGPEFLIYFQGTGAADDSGLPNDRFFAVRPEGSVSTLKIQRTERGDSAVYLCASSFQSRDTGELFFGEGSRLTVL.